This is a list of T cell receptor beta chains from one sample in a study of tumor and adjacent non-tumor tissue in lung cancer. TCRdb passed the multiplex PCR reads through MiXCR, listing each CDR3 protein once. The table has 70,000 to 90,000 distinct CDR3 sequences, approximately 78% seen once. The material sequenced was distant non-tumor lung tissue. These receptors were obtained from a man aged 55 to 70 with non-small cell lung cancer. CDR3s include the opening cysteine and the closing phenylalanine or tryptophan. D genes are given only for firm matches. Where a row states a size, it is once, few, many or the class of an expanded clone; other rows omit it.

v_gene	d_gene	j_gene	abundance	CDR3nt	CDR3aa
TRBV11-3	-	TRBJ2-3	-	TGTGCCAGCAGCATTCAGGGACCAGATACGCAGTATTTT	CASSIQGPDTQYF
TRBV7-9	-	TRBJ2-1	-	TGTACCAGCAGCCCCTTTGGGACCAACAATGAGCAGTTCTTC	CTSSPFGTNNEQFF
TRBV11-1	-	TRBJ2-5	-	TGTGCCAGCAGCCTAGGGTCCGGCGGGGAGTCCCAAGAGACCCAGTACTTC	CASSLGSGGESQETQYF
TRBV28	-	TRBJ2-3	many	TGTGCCAGCAGTTTCTTAGCTAGCGATCCACGGAGTACAGATACGCAGTATTTT	CASSFLASDPRSTDTQYF
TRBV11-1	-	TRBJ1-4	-	TGTACCAGCAGCCCTCGCCGGGAGGCGTCTGAAGAACTGTTTTTT	CTSSPRREASEELFF
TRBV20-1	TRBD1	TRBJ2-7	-	TGCAATGCTAGACAGACAGGGGGACCCTACGAGCTGTACTTC	CNARQTGGPYELYF
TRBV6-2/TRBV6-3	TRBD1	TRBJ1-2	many	TGTGCCAGCAGTCCTACAGGGGAATATGGCTACACCTTC	CASSPTGEYGYTF
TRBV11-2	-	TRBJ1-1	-	TGTGCCAACAACTTACTCGGGAGGGTCACTGAAGCTTTCTTT	CANNLLGRVTEAFF
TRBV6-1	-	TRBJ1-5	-	TGTGCCAGCAGTGCTACAGTTTATGAGCCCCTGCATTTT	CASSATVYEPLHF
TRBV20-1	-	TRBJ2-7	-	TGCAGTGCTAGGCTTCTCAGGGCCTCAGGGTTCCCTCCCTACGAGCAGTACTTC	CSARLLRASGFPPYEQYF
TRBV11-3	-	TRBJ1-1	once	TGTGCCAGGAGCTTAACGCAGAATCTGTATGGTCGTAACACTGAAGCTTTCTTT	CARSLTQNLYGRNTEAFF
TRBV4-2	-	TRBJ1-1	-	TGTGCCAGCAGCCAAGAGGGGGGCCAGGTTGAAGCTCTCTTT	CASSQEGGQVEALF
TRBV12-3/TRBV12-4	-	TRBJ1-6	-	TGTCCCAGTAGGGCGGGGCCGCAGGATTCACCCCTCCACTTT	CPSRAGPQDSPLHF
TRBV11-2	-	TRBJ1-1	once	TGTGCCAGTAGCTTAGGGACGCTTGTGAGGGACACTGAAGCTTTCTTT	CASSLGTLVRDTEAFF
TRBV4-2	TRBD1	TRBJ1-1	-	TGTGCCAACAGCCCAGAGGGACAGGTAAACACTGAAGCTTTCTTT	CANSPEGQVNTEAFF
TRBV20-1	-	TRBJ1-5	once	TGCAGTGCGCTCAGAGTGAGGGAGGGCATAAAGACCCAGCATTTT	CSALRVREGIKTQHF
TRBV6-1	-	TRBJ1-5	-	TGTGTCAGCAGTCGTCAGGGGACTGGTCATCAGCCCCAGCATTTT	CVSSRQGTGHQPQHF
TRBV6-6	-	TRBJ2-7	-	TGTGCCAGCATCCCACACTGGGTCGAGCAGTACTTC	CASIPHWVEQYF
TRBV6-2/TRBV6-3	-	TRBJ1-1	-	TGTGTCAGCAGTTACCCCTACGGGATCACTGAAACTTTCTTT	CVSSYPYGITETFF
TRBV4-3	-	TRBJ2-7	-	TGTGCCAGCAGCTATACAGGTTTCGACGAGCAGTACTTC	CASSYTGFDEQYF
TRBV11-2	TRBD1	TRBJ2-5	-	TGTGCAAGCAGCTCCGGACAGGTTCTGGAGACTCAGCACTTC	CASSSGQVLETQHF
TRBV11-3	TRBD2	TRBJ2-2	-	TGTGCCAGCAGCTCCCGGGGGACGGGAGGATACAGAGCCGAGGTGCTGTTTTTT	CASSSRGTGGYRAEVLFF
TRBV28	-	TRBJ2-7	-	TGTGCCAGCAGTTACGGACAGTTAGCCTACGAGCAGTACTTC	CASSYGQLAYEQYF
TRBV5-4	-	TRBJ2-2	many	TGTGCCAGCAGCTCGGCCACCGGGGAGCTGTTTTTT	CASSSATGELFF
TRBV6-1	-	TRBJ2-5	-	TGTGCCAGCAGTGAACTAGCGTGGGGGCCCGAGACCCAGTATTTC	CASSELAWGPETQYF
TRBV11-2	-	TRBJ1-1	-	TGTGCCAGCAGTTTCCGGGGTTACACTGAAGCTGTCTTT	CASSFRGYTEAVF
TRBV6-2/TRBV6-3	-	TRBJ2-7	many	TGTGCCAGCAGCACCGGGACTGCAAGCTCCTACGAGCAGTACTTC	CASSTGTASSYEQYF
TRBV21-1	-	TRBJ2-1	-	TGTGCCAGATGCTGTTTCTGCAATGAGCAGTTCTTC	CARCCFCNEQFF
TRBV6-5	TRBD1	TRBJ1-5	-	TGTGCCAGCAATTATAGTGGACAGGGTAGTCATCCCCAGCATTTT	CASNYSGQGSHPQHF
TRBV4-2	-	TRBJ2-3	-	TGTGCCAGCAACCAAGAGTCGGGTGGGGGGGCAGATACGCACTATTTT	CASNQESGGGADTHYF
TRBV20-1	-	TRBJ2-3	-	TGCAGTGCTAGAACCCTCTGGAGGGGGGAACAAGATACGCACTATTTT	CSARTLWRGEQDTHYF
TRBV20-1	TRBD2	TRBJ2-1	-	TGCAATGCTAGAGACGGCGTGGGGCTAGCGGGGACTTGTGATGAGCAGTTCTTC	CNARDGVGLAGTCDEQFF
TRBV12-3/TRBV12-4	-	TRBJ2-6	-	TGTGCCAGCATCCAGGGACGATCTGGGGCCAACTTCCTGTCTTTC	CASIQGRSGANFLSF
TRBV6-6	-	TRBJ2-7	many	TGTGCCAGCAGTTATGGGGGCCTCAGGGGCTCCTACGAGCAGTACTTC	CASSYGGLRGSYEQYF
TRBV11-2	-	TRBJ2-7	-	TGTGCCAGCAGCGTATTGCACAGCTCCTACGAGCAGAACTTC	CASSVLHSSYEQNF
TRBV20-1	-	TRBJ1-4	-	TGCAGCGCTCCATGGGCGAGAGAGTTGGTTTTT	CSAPWARELVF
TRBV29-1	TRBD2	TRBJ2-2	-	TGTAGCGTTGTATGCGGGAGTGGAACCGGGGAGCTGTTTTTT	CSVVCGSGTGELFF
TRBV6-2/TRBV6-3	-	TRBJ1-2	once	TGTGCCGTAAGGGGCGGTGGAAAGCATAACTATGGCTACACCTTC	CAVRGGGKHNYGYTF
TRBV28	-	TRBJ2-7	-	TGCACCAGCAGTTTGGACCCCTCCTACAGCAACGAGCAGTACTTC	CTSSLDPSYSNEQYF
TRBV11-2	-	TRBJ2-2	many	TGTGCCAGCAGCAATACCTGGGGCGGGGAGCTGTTTTTT	CASSNTWGGELFF
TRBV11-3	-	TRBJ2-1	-	TGTGCCAGCAGCCCCGAGGGGGGGCGAGGCAATGAGCGGTTCTTC	CASSPEGGRGNERFF
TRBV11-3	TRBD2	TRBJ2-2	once	TGTCCCAGCAGCTCCCGGGAAGCGGGAGGATACAGAGCCGCGGAGCTGTTTTTT	CPSSSREAGGYRAAELFF
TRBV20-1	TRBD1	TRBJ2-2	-	TGCGGTGCTAGACCGGGACAGGGTATCACCGGGGAGCTGTTCTTT	CGARPGQGITGELFF
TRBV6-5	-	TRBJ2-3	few	TGTGCCAGCAGTTACGCAGGGGCCACAGATACGCAGTATTTT	CASSYAGATDTQYF
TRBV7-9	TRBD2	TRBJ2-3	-	TGTGCCAGCAGCCATGATCTAGCGGGACACACAGATACGCAGTATTTT	CASSHDLAGHTDTQYF
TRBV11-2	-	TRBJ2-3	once	TGTGCCAGCAACTCCGGACTCTTAGGTGACACAGATACGCAGTATTTT	CASNSGLLGDTDTQYF
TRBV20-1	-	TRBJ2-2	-	TGCAGTGCTAGATTCTCCGAGAACGCCGGGGACCTGTTTTTT	CSARFSENAGDLFF
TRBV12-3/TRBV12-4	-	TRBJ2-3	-	TGTGCCAGTACCCCCGTTAGCACAGATACGCATTCTTTT	CASTPVSTDTHSF
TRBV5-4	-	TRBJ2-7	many	TGTGCCAGCAGCTCCCTGGGACAATCGGGGGAGCAGTACTTC	CASSSLGQSGEQYF